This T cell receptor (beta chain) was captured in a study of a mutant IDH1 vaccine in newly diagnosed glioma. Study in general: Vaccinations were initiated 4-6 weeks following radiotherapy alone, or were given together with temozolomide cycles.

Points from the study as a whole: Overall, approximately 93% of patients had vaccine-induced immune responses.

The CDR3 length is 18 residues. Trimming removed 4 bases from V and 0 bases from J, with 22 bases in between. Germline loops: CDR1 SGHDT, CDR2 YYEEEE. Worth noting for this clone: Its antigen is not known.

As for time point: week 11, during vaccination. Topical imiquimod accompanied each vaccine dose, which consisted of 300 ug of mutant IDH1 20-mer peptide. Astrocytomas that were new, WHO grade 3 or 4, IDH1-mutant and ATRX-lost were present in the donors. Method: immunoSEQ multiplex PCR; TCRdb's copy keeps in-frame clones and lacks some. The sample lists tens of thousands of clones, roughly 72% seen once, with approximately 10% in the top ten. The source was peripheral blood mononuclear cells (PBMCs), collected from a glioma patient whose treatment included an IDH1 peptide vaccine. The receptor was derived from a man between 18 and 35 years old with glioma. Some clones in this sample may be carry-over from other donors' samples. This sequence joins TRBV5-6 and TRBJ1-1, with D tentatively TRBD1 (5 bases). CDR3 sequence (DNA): TGTGCCAGCAGCCCCCAACTATCGGGGGGAAGGGTGAACACTGAAGCTTTCTTT. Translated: CASSPQLSGGRVNTEAFF.